This T cell receptor (beta chain) was profiled in a study of cytomegalovirus exposure and HLA in healthy donors. CDR3 size: 15 residues. Germline-derived CDR1 and CDR2 are MGHDK and SYGVNS. Trimming at V came to 3 bases and at J to 5 bases, leaving 3 bases not matched to a gene. TCRdb's copy holds only in-frame clones and misses some; the assay was immunoSEQ multiplex PCR. The sample has some 130,000 clones; approximately 87% are singletons. The receptor comes from a woman between 18 and 29 years old in good health and CMV-seropositive. The sample comprised PBMCs. The chain combines TRBV25-1 with TRBJ2-5, with 13 bases that match TRBD2. CDR3 residues: CASSEGTSGMETQYF. CDR3 coding DNA: TGTGCCAGCAGTGAGGGGACTAGCGGGATGGAGACCCAGTACTTC.